The 18 T cell receptor beta chains below were found in one sample sequenced in a study of shared clonotypes between healthy human individuals. Produced via immunoSEQ multiplex PCR; TCRdb's table is partial and in-frame only. Here the sample spans about 2.4 million clones, 93% being singletons. Sequences were obtained from naive CD4+ T cells from PBMCs. Indicated subset: CD45RA+ positively selected. These receptors all come from a man younger than 35 in good health. Some clones in this sample may be carry-over from other donors' samples.

This chain joins TRBV11-1 and TRBJ2-7; 8 bases match TRBD2. With V trimmed by 3 bases and J by 3 bases, 7 bases remained unmatched. This CDR3 has 15 amino acids. Germline CDR1 and CDR2: SGHAT and FQDESV (reference sequence). The CDR3 is CASSFSGTRDYEQYF. CDR3 bases: TGTGCCAGCAGCTTTTCCGGGACTAGGGACTACGAGCAGTACTTC.

The chain uses TRBV7-8 and TRBJ2-3; D might be TRBD1 or TRBD2, each matching 5 bases. This CDR3 contains 16 residues. Germline V gene lookup returns CDR1 SGHVS and CDR2 FQNEAQ. Deletions cut 5 bases from V and 0 bases from J, with 15 bases between. CDR3 bases: TGTGCCAGCAGCCAAGGGACGCACTGGAGCACAGATACGCAGTATTTT. It encodes CASSQGTHWSTDTQYF.

J is TRBJ1-4 and V is TRBV6-5; D gene ambiguous. The V gene's germline CDR1 is MNHEY and CDR2 SVGAGI. Trimming removed 2 bases at V and 5 bases at J, with 12 bases between. The CDR3 length is 15 residues. DNA of the CDR3: TGTGCCAGCAGTTACCTTCCGGGCACCAATGAAAAACTGTTTTTT. Its protein is CASSYLPGTNEKLFF.

The V gene is TRBV5-1, the J gene TRBJ2-1; 10 nucleotides line up with TRBD2. J gave up 5 bases and V 0 bases, and 8 bases lay outside the gene matches. This CDR3 spans 17 amino acids. Germline CDR1 is SGHRS and CDR2 is YFSETQ. CDR3 residues: CASSLAGGTSAHNEQFF. The CDR3 DNA is TGCGCCAGCAGCTTGGCGGGTGGGACTAGCGCCCACAATGAGCAGTTCTTC.

The chain employs TRBV2 and TRBJ2-1; D is possibly TRBD2 (5 bases). Germline loops: CDR1 SNHLY, CDR2 FYNNEI. V lost 6 bases to trimming and J lost 4 bases, with 19 bases between them. The CDR3 has 16 amino acids. The CDR3 is CASREARRVPYNEQFF. The DNA of the CDR3 is TGTGCCAGCAGGGAGGCCAGGCGGGTCCCATACAATGAGCAGTTCTTC.

A note on this clone: This CDR3 is also generated by other DNA sequences in the sample. The J gene is TRBJ2-5, the V gene TRBV19, with TRBD1 matching 9 bases. The CDR3 consists of 14 residues. V lost 4 bases to trimming and J lost 5 bases; unmatched junction nucleotides: 5. Germline loops: CDR1 LNHDA, CDR2 SQIVND (reference sequence). This chain's CDR3 is CASSRGQGGETQYF. The DNA for the CDR3 is TGTGCCAGTAGTAGGGGACAGGGTGGGGAGACCCAGTACTTC.

V usage is TRBV14 and J usage is TRBJ2-7; D may be TRBD2 (6 bases). V was cut by 0 bases and J by 0 bases, with 9 bases left in between. The CDR3 has 15 residues. Germline CDR1 and CDR2: SGHDN and FVKESK. CDR3 DNA: TGTGCCAGCAGCCAAGAACGGCGGGACTCCTACGAGCAGTACTTC. Translated, it gives CASSQERRDSYEQYF.

The rearrangement uses TRBV7-3 and TRBJ2-2; D perhaps matches TRBD2 (6 bases). Looked up from germline, CDR1 is SGHTA and CDR2 is FQGTGA. Trimming pared 3 bases from V and 7 bases from J, leaving 9 bases between. The CDR3 is made up of 13 amino acids. CDR3 sequence (DNA): TGTGCCAGCAGCTTGCGGGGAAACGGGGAGCTGTTTTTT. Residues: CASSLRGNGELFF.

This chain links TRBV6-1 with TRBJ2-1; no clear D gene. The germline CDR1 and CDR2 sequences are MNHNS and SASEGT. The CDR3 is 12 amino acids. V was clipped by 6 bases and J by 9 bases, with 12 bases between them. The CDR3 DNA sequence: TGTGCCAGCAGCATTGCCAGCGTTGAGCAGTTCTTC. Encoded protein: CASSIASVEQFF.

This clone occurred once. The rearrangement uses TRBV2 and TRBJ2-1; D not certain. CDR1 is SNHLY and CDR2 is FYNNEI in the germline V gene. This CDR3 is built from 13 residues. Trimming stripped 4 bases from V and 9 bases from J, with 13 bases between. The DNA of the CDR3 is TGTGCCAGCAGTGTTGGAGTTGAGGCTGAGCAGTTCTTC. It codes for CASSVGVEAEQFF.

This clone appeared once. The J gene is TRBJ1-6, the V gene TRBV15; D is perhaps TRBD1 (6 bases). Looked up from germline, CDR1 is LNHNV and CDR2 is YYDKDF (reference sequence). With 0 bases removed from V and 10 bases from J, the gap between germline ends came to 16 bases. This CDR3 has 16 residues. This CDR3 reads CATSRDVTGAGSPLHF. The CDR3 nucleotides are TGTGCCACCAGCAGAGATGTGACGGGGGCTGGATCACCCCTCCACTTT.

This clone occurred once. The rearrangement uses TRBV28 and TRBJ2-7; the match to TRBD2 covers 10 bases. This CDR3 has 16 amino acids. The germline CDR1 and CDR2 sequences are MDHEN and SYDVKM. Trimming cost V 6 bases and J 0 bases; bases outside gene matches: 8. The CDR3 DNA is TGTGCCAGCAGAAACGCACTAGCGGGGAGCTCCTACGAGCAGTACTTC. Amino acids: CASRNALAGSSYEQYF.

This chain uses TRBV5-1 with TRBJ2-7; 8 positions agree with TRBD2. This CDR3 is built from 12 residues. The ends lost 5 bases at V and 2 bases at J; junction bases unmatched: 0. Per germline, CDR1 SGHRS and CDR2 YFSETQ. In nucleotides, the CDR3 is TGCGCCAGCAGAGCGGGGGCCTACGAGCAGTACTTC. Encoded protein: CASRAGAYEQYF.

V and J are TRBV7-3 and TRBJ2-5; 8 bases fit TRBD2. The CDR3 has 17 amino acids. Trimming removed 2 bases from V and 5 bases from J; junction bases left unmatched: 13. Per the germline V gene, CDR1 is SGHTA and CDR2 is FQGTGA. Here the CDR3 reads CASSLAVSAGDSETQYF. Written as DNA, the CDR3 is TGTGCCAGCAGCTTAGCTGTCTCAGCGGGAGATTCGGAGACCCAGTACTTC.

The gene calls are TRBV7-9 and TRBJ2-7, with 14 bases fitting TRBD2. Germline trimming cut 8 bases from V and 2 bases from J; bases unmatched to any gene: 14. The CDR3 consists of 18 residues. The germline V gene has CDR1 SEHNR and CDR2 FQNEAQ (reference sequence). CDR3: CASLTPGLAGDRAYEQYF. The CDR3, as DNA: TGTGCCAGCTTAACCCCGGGACTAGCGGGAGATAGGGCCTACGAGCAGTACTTC.

The chain links TRBV29-1 to TRBJ1-4, with TRBD1 identical over 7 bases. Germline CDR1 SQVTM, CDR2 ANQGSEA. The CDR3 is 13 amino acids. V shed 5 bases, J shed 7 bases, and the junction held 7 bases outside the gene matches. The CDR3 DNA is TGCAGCGTTATCTCAGGGGACAGTGAAAAACTGTTTTTT. Amino acids: CSVISGDSEKLFF.

This chain links TRBV7-2 with TRBJ2-3; D is ambiguous. The CDR3 is 15 residues long. Germline V gene data show CDR1 as SGHTA and CDR2 as FQGNSA. Trimming removed 1 base at V and 2 bases at J, with 10 bases between. CDR3 amino acids: CASSLGLGNTDTQYF. DNA of the CDR3: TGTGCCAGCAGCTTAGGTCTGGGCAACACAGATACGCAGTATTTT. The variable domain in full, with the rest retrieved from reference TRBV7-2 and TRBJ2-3, is GAGVSQSPSNKVTEKGKDVELRCDPISGHTALYWYRQSLGQGLEFLIYFQGNSAPDKSGLPSDRFSAERTGGSVSTLTIQRTQQEDSAVYLCASSLGLGNTDTQYFGPGTRLTVL.

V gene TRBV15 combines with J gene TRBJ2-1; D gene ambiguous. Trimming took 3 bases from V and 8 from J, leaving 14 bases between them. The germline CDR1 and CDR2 sequences are LNHNV and YYDKDF (reference sequence). The CDR3 length is 14 residues. In DNA form, the CDR3 reads TGTGCCACCAGCAGGGCAGCAATTATGGATGAGCAGTTCTTC. Its protein product is CATSRAAIMDEQFF.